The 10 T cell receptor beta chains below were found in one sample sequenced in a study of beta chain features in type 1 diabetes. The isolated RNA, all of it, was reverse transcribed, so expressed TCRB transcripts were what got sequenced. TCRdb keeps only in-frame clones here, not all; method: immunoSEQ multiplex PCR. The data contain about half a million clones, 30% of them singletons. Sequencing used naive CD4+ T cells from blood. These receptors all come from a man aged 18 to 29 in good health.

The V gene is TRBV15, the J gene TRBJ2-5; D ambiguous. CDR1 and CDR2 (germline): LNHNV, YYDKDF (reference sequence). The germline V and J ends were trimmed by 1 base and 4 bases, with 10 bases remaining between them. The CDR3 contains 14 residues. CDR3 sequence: CATSRARDGETQYF. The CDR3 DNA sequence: TGTGCCACCAGCAGAGCACGTGACGGAGAGACCCAGTACTTC.

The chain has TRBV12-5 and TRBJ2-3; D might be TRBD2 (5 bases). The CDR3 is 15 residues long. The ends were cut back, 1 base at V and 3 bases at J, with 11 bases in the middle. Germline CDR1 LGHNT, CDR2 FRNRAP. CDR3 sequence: CASGLGGFQTDTQYF. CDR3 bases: TGTGCTAGTGGTTTGGGAGGGTTTCAGACAGATACGCAGTATTTT.

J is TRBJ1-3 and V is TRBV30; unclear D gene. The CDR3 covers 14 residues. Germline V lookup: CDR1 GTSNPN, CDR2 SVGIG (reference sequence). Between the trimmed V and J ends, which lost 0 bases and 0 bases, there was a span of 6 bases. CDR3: CAWSVRDSGNTIYF. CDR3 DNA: TGTGCCTGGAGTGTACGAGACTCTGGAAACACCATATATTTT.

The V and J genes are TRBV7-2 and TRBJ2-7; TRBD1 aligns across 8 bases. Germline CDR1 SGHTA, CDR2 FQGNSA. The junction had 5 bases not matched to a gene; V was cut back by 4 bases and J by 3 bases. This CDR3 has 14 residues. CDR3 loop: CASSSDRGGYEQYF. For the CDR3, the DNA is TGTGCCAGCAGCTCCGACAGGGGCGGCTACGAGCAGTACTTC.

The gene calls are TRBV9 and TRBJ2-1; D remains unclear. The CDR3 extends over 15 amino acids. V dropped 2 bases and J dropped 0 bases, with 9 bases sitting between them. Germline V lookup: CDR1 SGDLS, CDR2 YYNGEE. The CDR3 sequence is CASSVQWSSYNEQFF. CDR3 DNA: TGTGCCAGCAGCGTTCAGTGGAGCTCCTACAATGAGCAGTTCTTC.

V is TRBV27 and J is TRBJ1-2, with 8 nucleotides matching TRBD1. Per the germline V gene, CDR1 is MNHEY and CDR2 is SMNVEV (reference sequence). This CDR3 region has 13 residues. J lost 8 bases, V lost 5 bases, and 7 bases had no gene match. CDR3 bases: TGTGCCAGCAGTCCCCGGACAGGGAGAGGCTACACCTTC. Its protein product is CASSPRTGRGYTF.

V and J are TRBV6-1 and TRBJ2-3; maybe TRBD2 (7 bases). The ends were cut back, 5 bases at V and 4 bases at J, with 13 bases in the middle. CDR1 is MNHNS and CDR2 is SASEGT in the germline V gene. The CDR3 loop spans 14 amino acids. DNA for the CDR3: TGTGCCAGCAGTCCTACAGGGAGGGCAGATACGCAGTATTTT. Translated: CASSPTGRADTQYF.

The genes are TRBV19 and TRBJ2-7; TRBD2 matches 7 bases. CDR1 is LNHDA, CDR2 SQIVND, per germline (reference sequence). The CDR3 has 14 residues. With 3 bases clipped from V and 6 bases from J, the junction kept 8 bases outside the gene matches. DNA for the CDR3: TGTGCCAGTAGTATGAGGCAGGGAGGGAGCGAGCAGTACTTC. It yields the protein CASSMRQGGSEQYF.

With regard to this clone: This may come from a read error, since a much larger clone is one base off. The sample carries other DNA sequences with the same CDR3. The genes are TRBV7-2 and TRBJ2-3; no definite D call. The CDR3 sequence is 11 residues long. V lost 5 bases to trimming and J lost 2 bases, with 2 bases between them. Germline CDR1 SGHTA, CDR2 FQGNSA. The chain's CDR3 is CASSPTDTQYF. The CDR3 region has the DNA TGTGCCAGCAGCCCCACAGATACGCAGTATTTT.

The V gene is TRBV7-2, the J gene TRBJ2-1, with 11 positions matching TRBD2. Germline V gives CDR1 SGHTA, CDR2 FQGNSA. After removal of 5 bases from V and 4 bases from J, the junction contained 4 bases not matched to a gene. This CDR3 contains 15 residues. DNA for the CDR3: TGTGCCAGCAGCCCACTAGCGGGAGAGTACAATGAGCAGTTCTTC. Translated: CASSPLAGEYNEQFF.